Sequencing of this TCR beta chain was carried out in a study of shared clonotypes between healthy human individuals. Study information: Participating donors consisted of two women and a few men aged 18 to 49. Every donor yielded three CD4 naive, three CD4 memory, two CD8 naive and one CD8 memory plate.

The naive CD8 subset, CD45RO-negative cells positively selected for CCR7, excluded terminally differentiated effector memory CD45RA+ cells. Every contributor of samples was a Caucasian grown-up residing in Nashville, Tennessee. CDR3 length: 18 amino acids. Looked up from germline, CDR1 is SGHTA and CDR2 is FQGTGA. The germline V and J ends were trimmed by 5 bases and 0 bases, with 20 bases remaining between them. At deep level, the assay was performed. Using immunoSEQ multiplex PCR, the repertoire was profiled, and TCRdb retains in-frame clones only, with some absent. The repertoire holds 2 million or so clones, with about 94% as singletons.

V is TRBV7-3 and J is TRBJ2-1; D gene unclear. Specimen: naive CD8+ T cells sorted from blood. This sequence was found in a young man in good health. The CDR3 here is CASSPDPDGGNSYNEQFF. CDR3 coding DNA: TGTGCCAGCAGCCCGGACCCCGATGGCGGTAACTCCTACAATGAGCAGTTCTTC.